A single sample is the source of the 21 T cell receptor beta chains below, sequenced in a study of blood T cell repertoires in COVID-19. Data came from immunoSEQ multiplex PCR; TCRdb stores just in-frame clones and leaves some out. Of over 250,000 clones in the sample, approximately 89% were seen once. Material for sequencing was peripheral blood. Receptor source: a woman in her thirties with COVID-19, enrolled during active disease.

This rearrangement joins TRBV30 to TRBJ2-7; 9 bases line up with TRBD1. Germline trimming cut 6 bases from V and 3 bases from J; bases unmatched to any gene: 3. The CDR3 is 12 amino acids. The germline CDR1 and CDR2 sequences are GTSNPN and SVGIG (reference sequence). CDR3 DNA sequence: TGTGCCTGCACGACAGGGGGCTACGAGCAGTACTTC. Amino acid sequence: CACTTGGYEQYF.

The chain employs TRBV5-1 and TRBJ1-2; D is uncertain. In germline, CDR1 is SGHRS, CDR2 YFSETQ. V was cut by 1 base and J by 2 bases, with 12 bases left in between. The CDR3 is 15 residues long. The CDR3 protein is CASSLITGSNYGYTF. The CDR3 DNA reads TGCGCCAGCAGCTTGATTACGGGGTCCAACTATGGCTACACCTTC.

This chain connects TRBV28 to TRBJ1-5, with 7 nucleotides matching TRBD1. The CDR3 contains 15 residues. Losses at the gene ends were 7 bases for V and 4 bases for J; bases not matched to a gene: 10. Germline CDR1 MDHEN, CDR2 SYDVKM. CDR3 bases: TGTGCCAGCATCACATCGACAGGGCCAAATCAGCCCCAGCATTTT. This codes for CASITSTGPNQPQHF.

The chain has TRBV5-4 and TRBJ2-3, with D possibly being TRBD1 (5 bases). CDR3 length: 15 residues. Germline loops: CDR1 SGHNT, CDR2 YYREEE (reference sequence). V lost 0 bases and J lost 0, with 8 bases in between. CDR3 residues: CASSLGQISTDTQYF. The CDR3 region has the DNA TGTGCCAGCAGCTTGGGACAGATTAGCACAGATACGCAGTATTTT.

This sequence joins TRBV27 and TRBJ1-1, with unresolved D. Germline V gene data show CDR1 as MNHEY and CDR2 as SMNVEV (reference sequence). CDR3 size: 16 residues. The V end lost 5 bases, the J end lost 4 bases, and 20 bases lay between the germline ends. CDR3 sequence reads: CASSLRMGYGGTEAFF. CDR3 in DNA: TGTGCCAGCAGTCTGAGGATGGGGTACGGAGGCACTGAAGCTTTCTTT.

This clone has more than one count but fewer than ten. J is TRBJ2-2 and V is TRBV24-1, with 11 bases identical to TRBD1. V shed 9 bases and J 1 base; nucleotides not matched to a gene: 0. The CDR3 is 14 residues long. Germline CDR1 and CDR2: KGHDR and SFDVKD. The CDR3 region has the DNA TGTGCCACCGGGACAGGGGGGAACACCGGGGAGCTGTTTTTT. Translating it yields CATGTGGNTGELFF.

The chain joins TRBV7-9 to TRBJ1-5; D remains unclear. The germline gives CDR1 SEHNR, CDR2 FQNEAQ (reference sequence). Trimming stripped 1 base from V and 6 bases from J, with 13 bases between. The CDR3 is made up of 15 amino acids. The CDR3 DNA follows: TGTGCCAGCAGCTTAGGGGGAGAGGGTGGTCAGCCCCAGCATTTT. Protein: CASSLGGEGGQPQHF.

This clone was counted a single time. The V gene is TRBV30, the J gene TRBJ2-5; possible D gene TRBD1, 6 bases. This CDR3 comprises 15 residues. Germline V gene sequence: CDR1 GTSNPN, CDR2 SVGIG (reference sequence). The V end was cut by 2 bases, the J end by 2 bases, with 15 bases between. CDR3 in amino acids: CAWSSSGTSQETQYF. The CDR3 DNA reads as TGTGCCTGGAGTTCCTCCGGGACATCTCAAGAGACCCAGTACTTC.

This chain joins TRBV4-1 and TRBJ1-4; D is unresolved. This CDR3 comprises 14 residues. V was shortened by 1 base and J by 10 bases, with 13 bases between the two germline ends. CDR1 is MGHRA and CDR2 is YSYEKL in the germline V gene. The CDR3 loop is CASSQVGGSGKLFF. The CDR3 nucleotides are TGCGCCAGCAGCCAAGTGGGTGGTTCGGGAAAACTGTTTTTT.

The chain is built from TRBV11-2 and TRBJ2-4; TRBD1 matches 7 bases. V was clipped by 5 bases and J by 0 bases; unmatched bases: 4. The CDR3 length is 15 residues. Germline CDR1 reads SGHAT; CDR2 reads FQNNGV. For the CDR3, the DNA is TGTGCCAGCAGCGACAGGGTGGCAGCCAAAAACATTCAGTACTTC. It translates to CASSDRVAAKNIQYF.

The chain is built from TRBV19 and TRBJ1-2; D uncertain. V was trimmed by 6 bases and J by 1 base, leaving 9 bases between them. This CDR3 has 13 residues. Germline-derived CDR1 and CDR2 are LNHDA and SQIVND (reference sequence). The CDR3: CASRSGINYGYTF. The CDR3 coding sequence is TGTGCCAGTAGGTCGGGAATTAACTATGGCTACACCTTC.

The V and J genes are TRBV9 and TRBJ2-3; TRBD2 agrees at 8 bases. The CDR3 sequence is 15 residues long. Germline assignment: CDR1 SGDLS and CDR2 YYNGEE. The junction had 3 bases not matched to a gene; V was cut back by 1 base and J by 2 bases. The CDR3 loop is CASSVTSGHTDTQYF. CDR3 nucleotide sequence: TGTGCCAGCAGCGTAACTAGCGGTCACACAGATACGCAGTATTTT.

The CDR3 DNA is TGTGCCAGTAGGGCTGGGACAGGGCAGGGTCAGCCCCAGCATTTT. As protein: CASRAGTGQGQPQHF. This chain links TRBV19 with TRBJ1-5; 9 bases align to TRBD1. Unmatched junction bases numbered 9, after V lost 6 bases and J lost 6 bases. From germline, CDR1 is LNHDA and CDR2 SQIVND (reference sequence). This CDR3 region has 15 residues.

The chain is built from TRBV4-1 and TRBJ1-2; D may be TRBD1 (5 bases). The CDR3 is made up of 15 amino acids. The germline V and J ends were trimmed by 0 bases and 3 bases, with 11 bases remaining between them. The V gene's germline CDR1 is MGHRA and CDR2 YSYEKL. The CDR3 sequence is CASSQDLRGDYGYTF. The DNA for the CDR3 is TGCGCCAGCAGCCAAGATTTGCGGGGGGACTATGGCTACACCTTC.

Concerning this clone: The identical CDR3 is also encoded by other nucleotide sequences in the sample. The chain is built from TRBV27 and TRBJ1-5; D call uncertain. Germline assignment: CDR1 MNHEY and CDR2 SMNVEV (reference sequence). The CDR3 covers 14 residues. V dropped 2 bases and J dropped 0 bases, with 5 bases sitting between them. The CDR3, as DNA: TGTGCCAGCAGTTTAGGCAGTAGCAATCAGCCCCAGCATTTT. This gives the protein CASSLGSSNQPQHF.

This clone was recorded once. Other DNA sequences from this sample encode an identical CDR3 as well. The chain has TRBV7-9 and TRBJ2-7, with D perhaps matching TRBD2 (6 bases). From germline, CDR1 is SEHNR and CDR2 FQNEAQ (reference sequence). The CDR3 is 12 amino acids. Between the trimmed V and J ends, which lost 4 bases and 3 bases, there was a span of 7 bases. The CDR3 DNA reads as TGTGCCAGCAGCTCGGACTACTACGAGCAGTACTTC. Its protein product is CASSSDYYEQYF. The full variable domain, completed using reference TRBV7-9 and TRBJ2-7, is DTGVSQNPRHKITKRGQNVTFRCDPISEHNRLYWYRQTLGQGPEFLTYFQNEAQLEKSRLLSDRFSAERPKGSFSTLEIQRTEQGDSAMYLCASSSDYYEQYFGPGTRLTVT.

The chain carries TRBV7-7 and TRBJ2-3, with D hard to call. Per the germline V gene, CDR1 is SSHAT and CDR2 is FNYEAQ (reference sequence). The germline V and J ends were trimmed by 1 base and 5 bases, with 7 bases remaining between them. This CDR3 is 13 amino acids long. Written as DNA, the CDR3 is TGTGCCAGCAGCTTAGTCCACGGAGATACGCAGTATTTT. It yields the protein CASSLVHGDTQYF.

The CDR3 DNA reads TGTGCCAGCGGACTAGCGGGTGACACCGGGGAGCTGTTTTTT. The encoded protein is CASGLAGDTGELFF. The V gene is TRBV13, the J gene TRBJ2-2; 11 nucleotides line up with TRBD2. The length of the CDR3 is 14 residues. CDR1 is PRHDT and CDR2 is FYEKMQ in the germline V gene (reference sequence). Trimming cost V 8 bases and J 3 bases; bases outside gene matches: 2.

V usage is TRBV3-1 (or the pseudogene TRBV3-2) and J usage is TRBJ2-1; 12 bases agree with TRBD2. After removal of 5 bases from V and 3 bases from J, the junction contained 2 bases not matched to a gene. Germline assignment: CDR1 LGHDT and CDR2 YNNKEL (reference sequence). CDR3 size: 15 residues. The CDR3 DNA reads TGTGCCAGCAGCGAGGGACTAGCGGGCTACAATGAGCAGTTCTTC. Translating gives CASSEGLAGYNEQFF.

The chain carries TRBV5-6 and TRBJ2-7; 9 bases match TRBD2. V lost 1 base to trimming and J lost 2 bases; unmatched junction nucleotides: 4. The CDR3 covers 15 residues. Germline lookup yields CDR1 SGHDT and CDR2 YYEEEE. The CDR3 here is CASSLMVAGAYEQYF. In DNA, the CDR3 is TGTGCCAGCAGCTTGATGGTAGCGGGAGCCTACGAGCAGTACTTC.

The chain links TRBV19 to TRBJ2-1; 7 positions match TRBD1. V lost 3 bases, J lost 6 bases, and 8 bases stayed unmatched. Per germline, CDR1 LNHDA and CDR2 SQIVND (reference sequence). This CDR3 is 15 amino acids long. Here the CDR3 reads CASSIDRESGNEQFF. In nucleotides, the CDR3 is TGTGCCAGTAGTATTGACAGGGAAAGTGGCAATGAGCAGTTCTTC.